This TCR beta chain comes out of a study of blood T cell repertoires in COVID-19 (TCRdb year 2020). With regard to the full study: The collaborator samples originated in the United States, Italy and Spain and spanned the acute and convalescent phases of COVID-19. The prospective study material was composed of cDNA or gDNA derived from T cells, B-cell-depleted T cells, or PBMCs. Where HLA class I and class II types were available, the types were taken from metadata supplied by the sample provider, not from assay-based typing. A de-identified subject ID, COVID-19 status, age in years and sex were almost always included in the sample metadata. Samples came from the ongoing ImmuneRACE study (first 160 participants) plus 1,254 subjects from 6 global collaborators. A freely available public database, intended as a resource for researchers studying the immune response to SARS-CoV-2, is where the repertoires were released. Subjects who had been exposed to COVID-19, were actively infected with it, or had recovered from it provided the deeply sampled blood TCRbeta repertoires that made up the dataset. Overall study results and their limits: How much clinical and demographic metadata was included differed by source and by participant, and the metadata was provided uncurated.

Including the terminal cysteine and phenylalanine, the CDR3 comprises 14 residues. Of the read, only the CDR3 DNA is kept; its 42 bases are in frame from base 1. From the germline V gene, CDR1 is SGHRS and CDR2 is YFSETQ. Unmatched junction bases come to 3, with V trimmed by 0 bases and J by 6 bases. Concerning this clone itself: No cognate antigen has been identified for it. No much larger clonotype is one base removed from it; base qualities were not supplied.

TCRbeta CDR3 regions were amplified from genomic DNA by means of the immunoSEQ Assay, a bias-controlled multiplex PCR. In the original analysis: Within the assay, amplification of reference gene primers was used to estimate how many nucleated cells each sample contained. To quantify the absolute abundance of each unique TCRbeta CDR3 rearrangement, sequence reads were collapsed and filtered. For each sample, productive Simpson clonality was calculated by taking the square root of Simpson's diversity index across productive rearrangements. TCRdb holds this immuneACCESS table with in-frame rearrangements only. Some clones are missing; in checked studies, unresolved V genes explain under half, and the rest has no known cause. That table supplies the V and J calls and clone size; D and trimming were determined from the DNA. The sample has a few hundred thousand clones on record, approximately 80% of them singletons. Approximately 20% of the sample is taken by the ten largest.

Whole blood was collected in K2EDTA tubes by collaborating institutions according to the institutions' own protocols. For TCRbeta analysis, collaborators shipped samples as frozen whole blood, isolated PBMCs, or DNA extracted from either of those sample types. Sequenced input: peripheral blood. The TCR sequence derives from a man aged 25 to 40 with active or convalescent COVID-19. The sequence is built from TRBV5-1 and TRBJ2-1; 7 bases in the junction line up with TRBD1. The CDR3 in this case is CASSLAAGGNEQFF. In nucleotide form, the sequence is TGCGCCAGCAGCTTGGCGGCAGGGGGCAATGAGCAGTTCTTC.